This T cell receptor beta chain came from a study of T cells after yellow fever vaccination. Points from the study as a whole: The booster saw the reappearance of most primary-vaccination clones (more than 95% CD4, almost 90% CD8).

This CDR3 is 12 amino acids long. With 8 bases clipped from V and 2 bases from J, the junction kept 5 bases outside the gene matches. Germline V CDR1 and CDR2: DFQATT, SNEGSKA (reference sequence). About this clonotype: Antigen specificity is unknown.

Universal primer sites and UMIs were introduced during 5'RACE template-switching synthesis of TCR cDNA. TCRdb used MiXCR to reprocess the 5' RACE reads, holding one entry per CDR3 protein. The sample carries roughly 330,000 distinct CDR3 sequences, roughly 4.3% recorded once. The rearrangement links TRBV20-1 to TRBJ2-7; 8 bases are a match to TRBD2. The source material was PBMCs, sampled 5 days after the yellow fever booster vaccination. The clonotype was recovered from a man in his late teens or twenties who received the YFV17D yellow fever vaccine. CDR3 region: CSLRGGPYEQYF. The CDR3 nucleotides are TGCAGTCTTCGGGGGGGGCCCTACGAGCAGTACTTC.